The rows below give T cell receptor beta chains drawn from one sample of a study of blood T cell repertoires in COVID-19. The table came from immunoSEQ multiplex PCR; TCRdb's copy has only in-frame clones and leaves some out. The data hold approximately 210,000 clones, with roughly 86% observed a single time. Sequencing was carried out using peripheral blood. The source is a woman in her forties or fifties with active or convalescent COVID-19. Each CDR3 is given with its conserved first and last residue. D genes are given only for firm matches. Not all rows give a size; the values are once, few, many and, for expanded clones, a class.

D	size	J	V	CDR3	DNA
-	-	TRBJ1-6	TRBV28	CASSGSEGSSYNSPLHF	TGTGCCAGCAGTGGCTCGGAGGGGAGCTCCTATAATTCACCCCTCCACTTT
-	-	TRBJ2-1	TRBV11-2	CASSLGGRGHYNEQFF	TGTGCCAGCAGCTTAGGGGGAAGGGGTCACTACAATGAGCAGTTCTTC
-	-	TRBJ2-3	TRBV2	CASSDAGGLSADTQYF	TGTGCCAGCAGTGATGCAGGGGGACTCTCCGCAGATACGCAGTATTTT
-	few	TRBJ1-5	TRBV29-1	CSVATHQGSNQPQHF	TGCAGCGTGGCGACACACCAGGGGAGCAATCAGCCCCAGCATTTT
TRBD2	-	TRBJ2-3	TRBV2	CASSEDSGNTDTQYF	TGTGCCAGCAGTGAGGATAGCGGGAACACAGATACGCAGTATTTT
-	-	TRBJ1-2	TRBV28	CASRLDSHGYTF	TGTGCCAGCAGACTGGACAGTCATGGCTACACCTTC
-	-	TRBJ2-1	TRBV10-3	CAISVGLSPHNEQFF	TGTGCCATCAGTGTGGGGCTCAGCCCCCACAATGAGCAGTTCTTC
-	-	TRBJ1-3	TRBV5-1	CASSPETDFGNTIYF	TGCGCCAGCAGCCCGGAGACAGATTTCGGAAACACCATATATTTT
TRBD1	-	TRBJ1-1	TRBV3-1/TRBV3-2	CASSQEDRTEAFF	TGTGCCAGCAGCCAAGAGGACAGGACTGAAGCTTTCTTT
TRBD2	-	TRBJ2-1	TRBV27	CASSQGLQEQFF	TGTGCCAGCAGCCAGGGACTACAGGAGCAGTTCTTC
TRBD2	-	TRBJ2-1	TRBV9	CASSVSRGLATYNEQFF	TGTGCCAGCAGCGTTTCCCGGGGACTAGCCACCTACAATGAGCAGTTCTTC
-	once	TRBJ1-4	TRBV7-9	CASSLRGAWGTNEKLFF	TGTGCCAGCAGCTTACGGGGGGCATGGGGAACTAATGAAAAACTGTTTTTT
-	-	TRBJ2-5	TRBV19	CASRGGGETQYF	TGTGCCAGTAGGGGAGGAGGGGAGACCCAGTACTTC
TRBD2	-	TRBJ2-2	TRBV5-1	CASSTGAGAGTGELFF	TGCGCCAGCAGCACCGGGGCGGGAGCGGGAACCGGGGAGCTGTTTTTT
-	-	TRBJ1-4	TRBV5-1	CASSRGSNEKLFF	TGCGCCAGCAGCCGGGGGTCTAATGAAAAACTGTTTTTT
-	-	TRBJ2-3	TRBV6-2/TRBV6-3	CASSTMGLGTDTQYF	TGTGCCAGCAGTACAATGGGACTTGGCACAGATACGCAGTATTTT
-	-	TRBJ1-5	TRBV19	CASSSPARGGNQPQHF	TGTGCCAGTAGTTCCCCGGCCAGGGGCGGCAATCAGCCCCAGCATTTT
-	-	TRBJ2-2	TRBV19	CASSPRGARGNTGELFF	TGTGCCAGTAGCCCCCGGGGGGCCCGGGGTAACACCGGGGAGCTGTTTTTT
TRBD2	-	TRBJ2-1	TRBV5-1	CASSLEGLAGYNEQFF	TGCGCCAGCAGCTTGGAAGGACTAGCGGGGTACAATGAGCAGTTCTTC
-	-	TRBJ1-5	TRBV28	CASSLSGPDQPQHF	TGTGCCAGCAGTTTAAGCGGGCCCGATCAGCCCCAGCATTTT
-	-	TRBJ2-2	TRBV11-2	CASSLWSQRQGRTGELFF	TGTGCCAGCAGCTTATGGTCTCAGAGGCAAGGGAGGACCGGGGAGCTGTTTTTT
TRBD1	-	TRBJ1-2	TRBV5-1	CASSAFTGGEGYTF	TGCGCCAGCTCTGCCTTCACAGGGGGCGAAGGCTACACCTTC
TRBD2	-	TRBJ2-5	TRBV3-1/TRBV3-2	CASSQEGLGGGNQETQYF	TGTGCCAGCAGCCAAGAAGGGCTAGGCGGGGGGAACCAAGAGACCCAGTACTTC
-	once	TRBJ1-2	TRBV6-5	CASSLGTRDGYTF	TGTGCCAGCAGCCTCGGAACCCGGGATGGCTACACCTTC
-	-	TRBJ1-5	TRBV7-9	CASSLTEFQPQHF	TGTGCCAGCAGCTTGACGGAGTTTCAGCCCCAGCATTTT
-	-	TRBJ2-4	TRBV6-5	CASSRRLGNIQYF	TGTGCCAGCAGTCGGCGGCTGGGAAACATTCAGTACTTC
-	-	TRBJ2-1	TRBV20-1	CSATGVDEQFF	TGCAGTGCTACAGGGGTTGATGAGCAGTTCTTC
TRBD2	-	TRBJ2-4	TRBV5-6	CASSPGRREGIQYF	TGTGCCAGCAGCCCTGGCAGGCGGGAGGGCATTCAGTACTTC
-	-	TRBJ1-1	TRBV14	CVSSGGLNTEAFF	TGTGTATCGTCCGGGGGACTGAACACTGAAGCTTTCTTT
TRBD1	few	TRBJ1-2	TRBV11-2	CASSLKDRGRFNYGYTF	TGTGCCAGCAGCTTAAAGGACAGGGGGCGATTCAACTATGGCTACACCTTC
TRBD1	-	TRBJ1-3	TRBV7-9	CASSLVGTGRNTIYF	TGTGCCAGCAGCTTAGTTGGGACAGGGAGAAACACCATATATTTT
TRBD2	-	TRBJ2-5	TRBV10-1	CASSESPVAGGQETQYF	TGCGCCAGCAGTGAGTCTCCTGTGGCGGGAGGGCAGGAGACCCAGTACTTC
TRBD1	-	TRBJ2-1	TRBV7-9	CASSVAGTGINEQFF	TGTGCCAGCAGCGTAGCCGGGACAGGGATCAATGAGCAGTTCTTC
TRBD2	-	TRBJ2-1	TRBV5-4	CASSWGLAGVNEQFF	TGTGCCAGCAGCTGGGGACTAGCGGGAGTCAATGAGCAGTTCTTC
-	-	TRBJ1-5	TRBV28	CASSHNLRSQPQHF	TGTGCCAGCAGTCATAACCTGAGGAGTCAGCCCCAGCATTTT
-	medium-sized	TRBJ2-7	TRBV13	CASSLSGSSYEQYF	TGTGCCAGCAGCTTGTCGGGGAGCTCCTACGAGCAGTACTTC
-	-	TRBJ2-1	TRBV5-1	CAAERSSYNEQFF	TGCGCAGCAGAAAGGAGCTCCTACAATGAGCAGTTCTTC
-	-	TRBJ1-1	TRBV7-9	CASSSMAGVNAEAFF	TGTGCCAGCAGCTCCATGGCAGGGGTAAATGCTGAAGCTTTCTTT
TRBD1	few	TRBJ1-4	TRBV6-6	CASSRGGWPGGKEKLFF	TGTGCCAGCAGCCGAGGGGGCTGGCCAGGGGGCAAGGAAAAACTGTTTTTT
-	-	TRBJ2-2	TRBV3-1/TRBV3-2	CASSQAGAGELFF	TGTGCCAGCAGCCAAGCGGGGGCCGGGGAGCTGTTTTTT
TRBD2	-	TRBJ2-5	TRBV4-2	CASSQDPLAGGLGVGETQYF	TGTGCCAGCAGCCAAGACCCCCTAGCGGGGGGGCTGGGGGTAGGTGAGACCCAGTACTTC
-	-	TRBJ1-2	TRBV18	CASSPREGLWGYTF	TGTGCCAGCTCACCAAGGGAGGGATTGTGGGGCTACACCTTC
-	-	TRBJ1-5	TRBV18	CASSPDRGGRQPQHF	TGTGCCAGCTCACCAGACAGAGGGGGTAGGCAGCCCCAGCATTTT
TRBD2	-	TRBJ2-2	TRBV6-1	CASSEGSRRGGSGELFF	TGTGCCAGCAGTGAGGGAAGCAGGCGGGGGGGCAGCGGGGAGCTGTTTTTT
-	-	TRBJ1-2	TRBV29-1	CSVEGGRYGYTF	TGCAGCGTTGAGGGGGGGCGGTATGGCTACACCTTC